This entry lists 6 T cell receptor beta chains sequenced from one sample in a study of T cells in tumors after PD-1 blockade. Sequenced by immunoSEQ multiplex PCR; TCRdb stores in-frame clones only, minus some. Of approximately 34,000 clones listed, 73% were seen once; the top ten hold 40%. The sample was PBMCs, taken after anti-PD-1 treatment. All receptors derive from a human donor with basal cell carcinoma.

The chain recombines TRBV28 with TRBJ2-2, with D perhaps matching TRBD1 or TRBD2 (6 bases each). Germline-derived CDR1 and CDR2 are MDHEN and SYDVKM. The V and J ends lost 6 bases and 1 base respectively, with 12 bases between them. The CDR3 totals 15 residues. CDR3 in amino acids: CASRVEGGNTGELFF. The DNA of the CDR3 is TGTGCCAGCAGGGTCGAGGGGGGGAACACCGGGGAGCTGTTTTTT. Filled out from reference TRBV28 and TRBJ2-2, the complete variable domain reads DVKVTQSSRYLVKRTGEKVFLECVQDMDHENMFWYRQDPGLGLRLIYFSYDVKMKEKGDIPEGYSVSREKKERFSLILESASTNQTSMYLCASRVEGGNTGELFFGEGSRLTVL.

This clone has a count of ten or more. CDR3 sequence (DNA): TGCGCCAGCAGCCGGACTAGGGGGGGGGCAGATACGCAGTATTTT. It yields the protein CASSRTRGGADTQYF. The gene calls are TRBV4-3 and TRBJ2-3; possible D gene TRBD2, 7 bases. Trimming took off 4 bases at V and 4 bases at J, with 15 bases between the two ends. Germline V CDR1 and CDR2: LGHNA, YSLEER. The CDR3 totals 15 residues.

This chain joins TRBV24-1 and TRBJ2-5, with a weak D call TRBD2 (6 bases). The CDR3 has 15 residues. Germline-derived CDR1 and CDR2 are KGHDR and SFDVKD. The V end lost 1 base, the J end lost 1 base, and 9 bases lay between the germline ends. The CDR3 reads CATSDFGTGQETQYF. The CDR3 DNA reads as TGTGCCACCAGTGATTTTGGGACTGGCCAAGAGACCCAGTACTTC.

The rearrangement joins TRBV2 to TRBJ1-3, with D perhaps matching TRBD1 (5 bases). Germline V gene sequence: CDR1 SNHLY, CDR2 FYNNEI. The CDR3 contains 16 residues. Deletions cut 4 bases from V and 0 bases from J, with 13 bases between. In DNA form, the CDR3 reads TGTGCCAGCAGTGTAAAGGGACCCTCCTCTGGAAACACCATATATTTT. Translating it yields CASSVKGPSSGNTIYF.

The chain combines TRBV5-1 with TRBJ1-3, with D perhaps matching TRBD1 (5 bases). This CDR3 has 18 residues. V was trimmed by 4 bases and J by 0 bases, leaving 20 bases between them. Germline values: CDR1 SGHRS, CDR2 YFSETQ. CDR3 coding DNA: TGCGCCAGCAGCCAGATTCCGGGACTCCCGAGCTCTGGAAACACCATATATTTT. Its protein is CASSQIPGLPSSGNTIYF.

This clone was counted only a few times. The rearrangement links TRBV27 to TRBJ1-5, with D possibly matching TRBD1 (5 bases). Germline assignment: CDR1 MNHEY and CDR2 SMNVEV (reference sequence). CDR3 length equals 12 residues. V lost 9 bases to trimming and J lost 9 bases, with 15 bases between them. Here the CDR3 DNA reads TGTGCCAGTCGGGACTCCTCCTCGCCCCAGCATTTT. Protein sequence: CASRDSSSPQHF.